The 25 T cell receptor beta chains below were found in one sample sequenced in a study of CD8+ T cells in alopecia areata. Extracted RNA was reverse transcribed into cDNA, the sequencing template. Clones were sequenced by immunoSEQ multiplex PCR, and TCRdb holds only the in-frame ones, with some missing. The sample lists 130,000 to 150,000 clones; 40% to 55% were seen once. Here the sequenced sample was CD4+ T cells sorted from blood, taken at week 0. The source is a human donor with alopecia areata.

This clone has more than one count but fewer than ten. The CDR3 sequence is CASSLRGRDEKLFF. The CDR3 DNA follows: TGCGCCAGCAGCTTAAGAGGGAGAGATGAAAAACTGTTTTTT. The chain combines TRBV5-1 with TRBJ1-4; D gene unclear. The CDR3 runs 14 residues. Per the germline V gene, CDR1 is SGHRS and CDR2 is YFSETQ. V shed 2 bases and J shed 6 bases, with 11 bases lying between them. The full variable domain, its missing parts supplied by reference TRBV5-1 and TRBJ1-4, is KAGVTQTPRYLIKTRGQQVTLSCSPISGHRSVSWYQQTPGQGLQFLFEYFSETQRNKGNFPGRFSGRQFSNSRSEMNVSTLELGDSALYLCASSLRGRDEKLFFGSGTQLSVL.

The chain uses TRBV30 and TRBJ1-1; 8 bases fit TRBD1. After removal of 4 bases from V and 4 bases from J, the junction contained 5 bases not matched to a gene. CDR1 and CDR2 (germline): GTSNPN, SVGIG (reference sequence). This CDR3 has 13 amino acids. CDR3 amino acids: CAWTGQGITEAFF. CDR3 coding DNA: TGTGCCTGGACAGGACAGGGTATCACTGAAGCTTTCTTT. Supplemented by reference TRBV30 and TRBJ1-1, the full variable domain reads SQTIHQWPATLVQPVGSPLSLECTVEGTSNPNLYWYRQAAGRGLQLLFYSVGIGQISSEVPQNLSASRPQDRQFILSSKKLLLSDSGFYLCAWTGQGITEAFFGQGTRLTVV.

The V gene is TRBV7-3, the J gene TRBJ2-5; 7 bases agree with TRBD2. From germline, CDR1 is SGHTA and CDR2 FQGTGA. CDR3 length: 14 amino acids. The V and J ends lost 5 bases and 4 bases, in that order; junction bases with no gene match: 7. The CDR3 nucleotides are TGTGCCAGCAGCCCTCGGGGAGGGAGAGAGACCCAGTACTTC. Translated, it gives CASSPRGGRETQYF.

The chain uses TRBV7-8 and TRBJ2-1; 10 nucleotides line up with TRBD2. Trimming removed 7 bases from V and 4 bases from J; junction bases left unmatched: 4. CDR3 length: 14 amino acids. Germline CDR1 is SGHVS and CDR2 is FQNEAQ. CDR3 in DNA: TGTGCCAGCAACGGACTAGCGGAATACAATGAGCAGTTCTTC. The encoded protein is CASNGLAEYNEQFF.

The chain couples TRBV9 to TRBJ1-2; D gene unclear. The CDR3 contains 13 residues. V gave up 1 base and J gave up 3 bases, with 7 bases separating them. Germline values: CDR1 SGDLS, CDR2 YYNGEE. In nucleotides, the CDR3 is TGTGCCAGCAGCGTAAGAGTAGACTATGGCTACACCTTC. Encoded protein: CASSVRVDYGYTF. Filled out from reference TRBV9 and TRBJ1-2, the complete variable domain reads DSGVTQTPKHLITATGQRVTLRCSPRSGDLSVYWYQQSLDQGLQFLIQYYNGEERAKGNILERFSAQQFPDLHSELNLSSLELGDSALYFCASSVRVDYGYTFGSGTRLTVV.

The chain employs TRBV2 and TRBJ2-6; D gene ambiguous. Germline CDR1 SNHLY, CDR2 FYNNEI. The CDR3 sequence is 13 residues long. V dropped 6 bases and J dropped 13 bases, with 16 bases sitting between them. CDR3 sequence: CASSANQRRVLTF. In DNA, the CDR3 is TGTGCCAGCAGCGCCAACCAAAGGCGGGTCCTGACTTTC.

Only a few counts were recorded for this clone. The rearrangement uses TRBV30 and TRBJ2-7; TRBD1 matches at 7 bases. The CDR3 sequence is 13 residues long. J lost 7 bases, V lost 5 bases, and 11 bases had no gene match. Germline lookup yields CDR1 GTSNPN and CDR2 SVGIG (reference sequence). The CDR3 spells CAWVDRAAREQYF. The CDR3 coding sequence is TGTGCCTGGGTAGACAGGGCGGCGAGGGAGCAGTACTTC. Complete variable domain (other parts from reference TRBV30 and TRBJ2-7): SQTIHQWPATLVQPVGSPLSLECTVEGTSNPNLYWYRQAAGRGLQLLFYSVGIGQISSEVPQNLSASRPQDRQFILSSKKLLLSDSGFYLCAWVDRAAREQYFGPGTRLTVT.

The genes are TRBV7-9 and TRBJ2-1; TRBD2 matches at 8 bases. This CDR3 has 15 residues. In germline, CDR1 is SEHNR, CDR2 FQNEAQ (reference sequence). Trimming at V came to 8 bases and at J to 1 base, leaving 7 bases not matched to a gene. The CDR3 DNA reads TGTGCCAGCCGGGGGGGAAATTGGTCCTACAATGAGCAGTTCTTC. It translates to CASRGGNWSYNEQFF.

This clone was seen more than once but under ten times. The chain combines TRBV20-1 with TRBJ1-4; D is ambiguous. V gave up 1 base and J gave up 14 bases, with 11 bases separating them. CDR3 length: 11 amino acids. CDR1 and CDR2 from the germline V gene are DFQATT and SNEGSKA (reference sequence). CDR3 DNA sequence: TGCAGTGCTAGAGTAGTCCCGGGGCTGTTTTTT. Protein: CSARVVPGLFF.

The chain uses TRBV15 and TRBJ2-3, with D possibly matching TRBD1 (5 bases). The CDR3 has 14 amino acids. CDR1 and CDR2 (germline): LNHNV, YYDKDF (reference sequence). The CDR3 region has the DNA TGTGCTAAGGGGATCCGACGGTACACAGATACGCAGTATTTT. This codes for CAKGIRRYTDTQYF.

This clone has more than one count but fewer than ten. The CDR3 region is CASSLQGRRETQYF. DNA of the CDR3: TGTGCCAGCAGCTTGCAGGGTAGAAGGGAGACCCAGTACTTC. V gene TRBV5-4 combines with J gene TRBJ2-5; D may be TRBD1 (5 bases). The CDR3 consists of 14 residues. The V end was cut by 1 base, the J end by 5 bases, with 12 bases between. CDR1 is SGHNT, CDR2 YYREEE, per germline (reference sequence). The variable domain in full, completed from reference TRBV5-4 and TRBJ2-5, reads ETGVTQSPTHLIKTRGQQVTLRCSSQSGHNTVSWYQQALGQGPQFIFQYYREEENGRGNFPPRFSGLQFPNYSSELNVNALELDDSALYLCASSLQGRRETQYFGPGTRLLVL.

This clone has just a few counts. This chain joins TRBV14 and TRBJ2-6, with D perhaps being TRBD1 or TRBD2 (5 bases each). V lost 4 bases, J lost 0 bases, and 19 bases lay in between. Looked up from germline, CDR1 is SGHDN and CDR2 is FVKESK. The CDR3 contains 19 residues. CDR3 loop: CASSLNERDPRSGANVLTF. CDR3 sequence (DNA): TGTGCCAGCAGCCTCAACGAACGGGACCCCCGCTCTGGGGCCAACGTCCTGACTTTC.

The gene calls are TRBV4-1 and TRBJ1-5; 9 bases agree with TRBD1. CDR1 is MGHRA and CDR2 is YSYEKL in the germline V gene. CDR3 length: 16 residues. J gave up 0 bases and V 3 bases, and 3 bases lay outside the gene matches. The DNA for the CDR3 is TGCGCCAGCAGCCAGGGACAGGGCGATAGCAATCAGCCCCAGCATTTT. Its translation is CASSQGQGDSNQPQHF.

CDR3 sequence: CASSLKLTGGFTDTQYF. CDR3 sequence (DNA): TGTGCCAGCAGCTTAAAACTCACGGGAGGATTCACAGATACGCAGTATTTT. The chain joins TRBV7-2 to TRBJ2-3; TRBD2 matches 7 bases. CDR1 SGHTA and CDR2 FQGNSA come from the germline V gene. V lost 2 bases to trimming and J lost 2 bases; unmatched junction nucleotides: 10. The CDR3 length is 17 residues.

V is TRBV4-2 and J is TRBJ2-7; D remains unclear. V lost 4 bases to trimming and J lost 1 base, with 11 bases between them. The CDR3 totals 14 residues. Germline-derived CDR1 and CDR2 are LGHNA and YNFKEQ. The CDR3 is CASSREDRSYEQYF. CDR3 DNA sequence: TGTGCCAGCAGCCGAGAAGACCGTTCCTACGAGCAGTACTTC.

The chain combines TRBV5-1 with TRBJ2-4; 7 positions agree with TRBD1. The ends lost 0 bases at V and 8 bases at J; junction bases unmatched: 2. The CDR3 length is 13 residues. Germline V gene sequence: CDR1 SGHRS, CDR2 YFSETQ. CDR3 sequence reads: CASSLDRGDIQYF. CDR3 coding DNA: TGCGCCAGCAGCTTGGACAGGGGTGACATTCAGTACTTC.

This clone was recorded once. CDR3 amino acids: CGGREQWTEAFF. Here the CDR3 DNA reads TGTGGGGGGAGGGAGCAGTGGACTGAAGCTTTCTTT. The rearrangement joins TRBV30 to TRBJ1-1; D might be TRBD1 (5 bases). The germline V gene encodes CDR1 GTSNPN and CDR2 SVGIG (reference sequence). The CDR3 consists of 12 residues.

CDR3 protein: CASSRVQGPSYEQYF. In DNA form, the CDR3 reads TGTGCCAGTAGTCGGGTACAGGGACCCTCCTACGAGCAGTACTTC. J is TRBJ2-7 and V is TRBV19, with D perhaps TRBD1 (6 bases). The CDR3 is 15 residues long. Germline V gene lookup returns CDR1 LNHDA and CDR2 SQIVND (reference sequence). The germline V and J ends were trimmed by 5 bases and 0 bases, with 14 bases remaining between them.

In nucleotides, the CDR3 is TGTGCCAGCAGTTTCGGCTACCAGACAGATACGCAGTATTTT. Translating gives CASSFGYQTDTQYF. The chain combines TRBV28 with TRBJ2-3; no clear D. This CDR3 comprises 14 residues. Germline-derived CDR1 and CDR2 are MDHEN and SYDVKM. The V gene lost 3 bases and the J gene lost 3 bases, with 10 bases spanning the gap.

This clone was observed a handful of times. The J gene is TRBJ2-7, the V gene TRBV28, with D uncertain. Trimming pared 5 bases from V and 10 bases from J, leaving 12 bases between. From germline, CDR1 is MDHEN and CDR2 SYDVKM. The CDR3 runs 11 residues. CDR3 bases: TGTGCCAGCAGTGAGACCACGTCTCAGTACTTC. Its translation: CASSETTSQYF.

This clone was detected only a few times. The rearrangement joins TRBV4-1 to TRBJ2-7; D call uncertain. The V gene's germline CDR1 is MGHRA and CDR2 YSYEKL. The V end was cut by 2 bases, the J end by 4 bases, with 18 bases between. The CDR3 covers 16 residues. The CDR3 loop reads CASSQPSAGPTYEQYF. CDR3 bases: TGCGCCAGCAGCCAACCATCGGCTGGTCCGACGTACGAGCAGTACTTC.

The chain links TRBV18 to TRBJ2-5; 9 bases are a match to TRBD1. Germline CDR1 is KGHSH and CDR2 is LQKENI. The CDR3 runs 15 residues. The V gene end was trimmed by 2 bases and the J gene end by 5 bases; junction bases not matched to a gene: 6. The CDR3 DNA reads as TGTGCCAGCTCACCAGGACAGGGGCAGGGGGAGACCCAGTACTTC. Translating gives CASSPGQGQGETQYF.

The chain has TRBV18 and TRBJ2-7; possibly TRBD1 for D (6 bases). Trimming took 6 bases from V and 4 from J, leaving 13 bases between them. The germline CDR1 and CDR2 sequences are KGHSH and LQKENI. The CDR3 has 13 residues. The CDR3: CASSPDSQYEQYF. The CDR3 DNA is TGTGCCAGCTCCCCGGACAGCCAATACGAGCAGTACTTC.

This clone appeared a few times. This sequence joins TRBV10-2 and TRBJ2-7; 8 bases match TRBD1. J gave up 4 bases and V 5 bases, and 10 bases lay outside the gene matches. The CDR3 runs to 15 residues. Germline loops: CDR1 WSHSY, CDR2 SAAADI. Here the CDR3 reads CASSNIQGVGYEQYF. In DNA, the CDR3 is TGCGCCAGCAGTAATATACAGGGGGTAGGGTACGAGCAGTACTTC.

A few counts support this clone. V gene TRBV5-4 combines with J gene TRBJ2-5; 7 positions agree with TRBD1. CDR1 is SGHNT and CDR2 is YYREEE in the germline V gene (reference sequence). Unmatched junction bases numbered 7, after V lost 1 base and J lost 4 bases. CDR3 length equals 15 residues. In nucleotides, the CDR3 is TGTGCCAGCAGCTTGTCTGCAGGGGGAATAGAGACCCAGTACTTC. It yields the protein CASSLSAGGIETQYF.